The present entry profiles one T cell receptor beta chain with its context. The source of the sample is a study of blood T cell repertoires in COVID-19. Study as a whole: The United States, Italy and Spain provided the acute and convalescent COVID-19 samples. The cDNA or gDNA used as material had been derived from T cells, B-cell-depleted T cells, or PBMCs.

Source study methods: From reference gene primer amplification, estimates of nucleated cell counts were derived. Using immunoSEQ multiplex PCR, the repertoire was profiled, and TCRdb retains in-frame clones only, with some absent. Clone size and the V and J calls come from that table; the DNA yielded D and trimming. The sample contains a few hundred thousand clones, 83% of which appear only once. The CDR3 totals 14 residues. The V end was cut by 7 bases, the J end by 2 bases, with 14 bases between. The germline V gene has CDR1 LNHDA and CDR2 SQIVND (reference sequence). Sequenced sample: peripheral blood. This TCR derives from a woman between 50 and 59 years old with acute or convalescent COVID-19. The chain is built from TRBV19 and TRBJ1-1; tentative D call: TRBD1 (5 bases). The CDR3, as DNA: TGTGCCAGTATCGTATCGGGGGGAAACACTGAAGCTTTCTTT. It encodes CASIVSGGNTEAFF. The variable domain in full, with the rest retrieved from reference TRBV19 and TRBJ1-1, is DGGITQSPKYLFRKEGQNVTLSCEQNLNHDAMYWYRQDPGQGLRLIYYSQIVNDFQKGDIAEGYSVSREKKESFPLTVTSAQKNPTAFYLCASIVSGGNTEAFFGQGTRLTVV.